This TCR beta chain was recovered during a study of blood T cell repertoires in COVID-19. Study-wide background: Samples came from the United States, Italy and Spain, spanning acute and convalescent COVID-19.

Per the original methods: Amplification from reference gene primers served as the basis for estimated nucleated cell counts. Here immunoSEQ multiplex PCR was the method, and the copy in TCRdb shows in-frame clones only, minus some. Clonal size and the V and J genes are those of that table, whereas D and trimming came from the DNA. Here the sample spans around 30,000 clones, approximately 80% being singletons. The CDR3 extends over 15 amino acids. CDR1 is MNHEY and CDR2 is SMNVEV in the germline V gene (reference sequence). Trimming took off 3 bases at V and 6 bases at J, with 15 bases between the two ends.

The chain is built from TRBV27 and TRBJ1-5, with no clear D. Sequenced: peripheral blood. The clonotype originates from a human donor in a cohort sampled during active COVID-19. CDR3 DNA sequence: TGTGCCAGCAGTTTTATTCCCCCCCACAGTCAGCCCCAGCATTTT. It is translated as CASSFIPPHSQPQHF.